This T cell receptor (beta chain) was sequenced for a study of blood T cell repertoires in COVID-19. Those enrolled, adults aged roughly 18 to 89 years, came from under 25 US areas. Recovery meant two consecutive negative NP/OP PCR tests, professional clearance, or resolved symptoms. The CDR3 is 15 amino acids. J was trimmed by 5 bases and V by 4 bases; bases with no gene match: 7. Germline CDR1 is SGHTS and CDR2 is YDEGEE. Some clones are missing from TCRdb's copy, which holds only in-frame ones; the method was immunoSEQ multiplex PCR. Of about 230,000 clones listed, more than 80% are singletons. This sequence originates from a man aged 55 to 69 who had recovered from COVID-19. The sequencing sample was made of PBMCs or T cells enriched from blood (not recorded which). V gene TRBV5-8 combines with J gene TRBJ2-7; TRBD1 matches at 12 bases. Here the CDR3 reads CASSLGQGARNEQYF. The CDR3 nucleotides read TGTGCCAGCAGCCTGGGACAGGGGGCGCGCAACGAGCAGTACTTC.